A selection of T cell receptor beta chains follows, all from one sample in a study of blood T cell repertoires in COVID-19. TCRdb keeps only in-frame clones here, not all; method: immunoSEQ multiplex PCR. In the table there are about 60,000 clones, 88% of which are singletons. Sequencing used peripheral blood. These receptors all come from a man aged 50 to 60 with active COVID-19. Each CDR3 is given with its conserved first and last residue. The order of the fields is V gene, D gene, clone size, J gene, CDR3 protein, CDR3 DNA. D genes are given only for firm matches. Clone size is stated in some rows and not others, as once, few, many or a class when expanded.

v_call: TRBV2; d_call: TRBD2; clone_size: -; j_call: TRBJ2-3; cdr3_aa: CASSAGTRGDTQYF; cdr3_nt: TGTGCCAGCAGTGCCGGGACTAGGGGAGATACGCAGTATTTT
v_call: TRBV5-4; d_call: TRBD1; clone_size: -; j_call: TRBJ2-3; cdr3_aa: CASSLGQGGDTQYF; cdr3_nt: TGTGCCAGCAGTCTCGGACAGGGCGGCGATACGCAGTATTTT
v_call: TRBV18; d_call: -; clone_size: once; j_call: TRBJ2-2; cdr3_aa: CASSLTDTPNTGELFF; cdr3_nt: TGTGCCAGCTCACTTACAGACACACCGAACACCGGGGAGCTGTTTTTT
v_call: TRBV15; d_call: TRBD1; clone_size: -; j_call: TRBJ1-2; cdr3_aa: CATSRGSRQGFLGYTF; cdr3_nt: TGTGCCACCAGCAGGGGGTCGAGACAGGGATTTTTAGGCTACACCTTC
v_call: TRBV2; d_call: -; clone_size: -; j_call: TRBJ1-1; cdr3_aa: CASSELEGTEAFF; cdr3_nt: TGTGCCAGCAGTGAATTAGAGGGCACTGAAGCTTTCTTT
v_call: TRBV7-9; d_call: TRBD1; clone_size: -; j_call: TRBJ2-1; cdr3_aa: CASSLDSTGDEQFF; cdr3_nt: TGTGCCAGCAGCTTAGATAGTACAGGGGACGAGCAGTTCTTC
v_call: TRBV30; d_call: -; clone_size: -; j_call: TRBJ2-1; cdr3_aa: CAWSAYNEQFF; cdr3_nt: TGTGCCTGGAGCGCGTACAATGAGCAGTTCTTC
v_call: TRBV4-3; d_call: -; clone_size: -; j_call: TRBJ1-2; cdr3_aa: CASSQERNPLMEGYTF; cdr3_nt: TGCGCCAGCAGCCAAGAGAGGAATCCGTTAATGGAGGGCTACACCTTC
v_call: TRBV4-2; d_call: TRBD1; clone_size: once; j_call: TRBJ1-1; cdr3_aa: CASSTETGGNTEAFF; cdr3_nt: TGTGCCAGCAGTACAGAGACAGGGGGCAACACTGAAGCTTTCTTT
v_call: TRBV7-9; d_call: -; clone_size: -; j_call: TRBJ1-5; cdr3_aa: CASSSGSRQPQHF; cdr3_nt: TGTGCCAGCAGCTCCGGGAGTAGGCAGCCCCAGCATTTT
v_call: TRBV18; d_call: TRBD1; clone_size: -; j_call: TRBJ2-3; cdr3_aa: CASSATGGKDTQYF; cdr3_nt: TGTGCCAGCTCAGCGACAGGGGGAAAAGATACGCAGTATTTT
v_call: TRBV2; d_call: -; clone_size: -; j_call: TRBJ2-5; cdr3_aa: CAWALAGLYQETQYF; cdr3_nt: TGTGCCTGGGCCTTGGCGGGGCTCTACCAAGAGACCCAGTACTTC
v_call: TRBV12-5; d_call: -; clone_size: -; j_call: TRBJ1-2; cdr3_aa: CASGGFEWARRGYTF; cdr3_nt: TGTGCTAGTGGAGGGTTCGAGTGGGCCCGGAGGGGCTACACCTTC
v_call: TRBV6-6; d_call: -; clone_size: -; j_call: TRBJ2-6; cdr3_aa: CASMSRTPGGANVLTF; cdr3_nt: TGTGCCAGCATGTCGCGGACCCCGGGAGGGGCCAACGTCCTGACTTTC
v_call: TRBV19; d_call: TRBD1; clone_size: few; j_call: TRBJ1-5; cdr3_aa: CASSPGRWTGGNQPQHF; cdr3_nt: TGTGCCAGTAGTCCCGGCCGGTGGACAGGTGGCAATCAGCCCCAGCATTTT
v_call: TRBV4-2; d_call: TRBD2; clone_size: -; j_call: TRBJ2-5; cdr3_aa: CASSQVPAGGQETQYF; cdr3_nt: TGTGCCAGCAGCCAAGTTCCGGCGGGGGGGCAGGAGACCCAGTACTTC
v_call: TRBV7-9; d_call: TRBD2; clone_size: -; j_call: TRBJ2-1; cdr3_aa: CASSLAGTSNNEQFF; cdr3_nt: TGTGCCAGCAGCTTAGCTGGGACTAGCAACAATGAGCAGTTCTTC
v_call: TRBV5-1; d_call: TRBD1; clone_size: -; j_call: TRBJ1-4; cdr3_aa: CASRLVGDSEKLFF; cdr3_nt: TGCGCCAGCCGTCTTGTCGGGGACAGTGAAAAACTGTTTTTT
v_call: TRBV20-1; d_call: TRBD2; clone_size: -; j_call: TRBJ2-2; cdr3_aa: CSASREGDTGELFF; cdr3_nt: TGCAGTGCTAGTCGGGAGGGTGACACCGGGGAGCTGTTTTTT
v_call: TRBV19; d_call: TRBD1; clone_size: -; j_call: TRBJ2-2; cdr3_aa: CASSTGQTNTGELFF; cdr3_nt: TGTGCCAGTAGTACGGGACAGACTAACACCGGGGAGCTGTTTTTT
v_call: TRBV5-1; d_call: TRBD2; clone_size: -; j_call: TRBJ2-5; cdr3_aa: CASSRRSAGVGETQYF; cdr3_nt: TGCGCCAGCAGCAGGAGGTCAGCGGGGGTAGGGGAGACCCAGTACTTC
v_call: TRBV5-1; d_call: TRBD2; clone_size: once; j_call: TRBJ2-5; cdr3_aa: CASRGLAGETQYF; cdr3_nt: TGCGCCAGCAGAGGACTAGCGGGGGAGACCCAGTACTTC
v_call: TRBV7-2; d_call: -; clone_size: -; j_call: TRBJ2-7; cdr3_aa: CASSPGWARHEQYF; cdr3_nt: TGTGCCAGCAGCCCGGGGTGGGCAAGGCACGAGCAGTACTTC
v_call: TRBV5-4; d_call: TRBD2; clone_size: -; j_call: TRBJ2-3; cdr3_aa: CASSLTSGGAGVTDTQYF; cdr3_nt: TGTGCCAGCAGCTTGACTAGCGGGGGGGCTGGTGTGACAGATACGCAGTATTTT
v_call: TRBV6-5; d_call: TRBD1; clone_size: few; j_call: TRBJ1-5; cdr3_aa: CASEGGAGQPQHF; cdr3_nt: TGTGCCTCAGAAGGGGGCGCGGGGCAGCCCCAGCATTTT
v_call: TRBV7-6; d_call: -; clone_size: -; j_call: TRBJ1-1; cdr3_aa: CASSPIQGGTEAFF; cdr3_nt: TGTGCCAGCAGCCCCATACAGGGTGGGACTGAAGCTTTCTTT
v_call: TRBV6-2/TRBV6-3; d_call: TRBD2; clone_size: -; j_call: TRBJ2-5; cdr3_aa: CASSPQRGGRETQYF; cdr3_nt: TGTGCCAGCAGCCCACAGCGGGGGGGCCGGGAGACCCAGTACTTC
v_call: TRBV6-4; d_call: -; clone_size: -; j_call: TRBJ1-2; cdr3_aa: CAAPGEVSYPNYGYTF; cdr3_nt: TGTGCCGCACCGGGTGAAGTTAGCTACCCAAACTATGGCTACACCTTC
v_call: TRBV5-1; d_call: -; clone_size: -; j_call: TRBJ2-3; cdr3_aa: CASSLELLRGRSDTQYF; cdr3_nt: TGCGCCAGCAGCTTGGAGTTGTTAAGGGGGAGATCAGATACGCAGTATTTT
v_call: TRBV18; d_call: TRBD2; clone_size: -; j_call: TRBJ2-5; cdr3_aa: CASSSSGQETQYF; cdr3_nt: TGTGCCAGCTCCTCTAGCGGCCAAGAGACCCAGTACTTC
v_call: TRBV6-4; d_call: TRBD1; clone_size: -; j_call: TRBJ1-1; cdr3_aa: CASTRDRGWGTEAFF; cdr3_nt: TGTGCCAGCACCCGGGACAGGGGTTGGGGCACTGAAGCTTTCTTT
v_call: TRBV4-2; d_call: -; clone_size: once; j_call: TRBJ1-5; cdr3_aa: CASSQGRGGTNQPQHF; cdr3_nt: TGTGCCAGCAGCCAAGGAAGAGGTGGGACAAATCAGCCCCAGCATTTT
v_call: TRBV9; d_call: TRBD2; clone_size: -; j_call: TRBJ2-5; cdr3_aa: CASSLAGGLSETQYF; cdr3_nt: TGTGCCAGCAGTCTAGCGGGGGGGCTTTCTGAGACCCAGTACTTC
v_call: TRBV7-9; d_call: -; clone_size: -; j_call: TRBJ2-3; cdr3_aa: CASSVRDSFDTQYF; cdr3_nt: TGTGCCAGCAGCGTCCGGGACTCCTTCGATACGCAGTATTTT
v_call: TRBV5-1; d_call: TRBD1; clone_size: -; j_call: TRBJ2-5; cdr3_aa: CASSPEGPQGAQYF; cdr3_nt: TGCGCCAGCAGCCCCGAGGGGCCCCAGGGGGCCCAGTACTTC
v_call: TRBV5-1; d_call: -; clone_size: few; j_call: TRBJ1-2; cdr3_aa: CASSFTGINGYTF; cdr3_nt: TGCGCCAGCAGCTTCACAGGGATTAATGGCTACACCTTC
v_call: TRBV6-5; d_call: -; clone_size: -; j_call: TRBJ1-2; cdr3_aa: CASGAGHGARYGYTF; cdr3_nt: TGTGCCTCAGGGGCAGGGCACGGAGCCCGGTATGGCTACACCTTC
v_call: TRBV15; d_call: -; clone_size: -; j_call: TRBJ1-5; cdr3_aa: CATQGSDQPQHF; cdr3_nt: TGTGCCACCCAGGGTTCGGATCAGCCCCAGCATTTT
v_call: TRBV7-2; d_call: TRBD2; clone_size: once; j_call: TRBJ2-1; cdr3_aa: CASSLGTSGGAGEQFF; cdr3_nt: TGTGCCAGCAGCTTAGGCACTAGCGGGGGGGCCGGAGAGCAGTTCTTC
v_call: TRBV5-1; d_call: TRBD1; clone_size: -; j_call: TRBJ1-4; cdr3_aa: CASSAVAGTGGEKLFF; cdr3_nt: TGCGCCAGCAGCGCGGTTGCCGGGACAGGAGGAGAAAAACTGTTTTTT
v_call: TRBV6-6; d_call: -; clone_size: once; j_call: TRBJ2-1; cdr3_aa: CASSLPTSYNEQFF; cdr3_nt: TGTGCCAGCAGCCTACCCACCTCCTACAATGAGCAGTTCTTC
v_call: TRBV4-2; d_call: -; clone_size: -; j_call: TRBJ1-5; cdr3_aa: CASSQVGVVGNQPQHF; cdr3_nt: TGTGCCAGCAGCCAAGTGGGCGTGGTCGGCAATCAGCCCCAGCATTTT
v_call: TRBV5-6; d_call: TRBD1; clone_size: few; j_call: TRBJ1-2; cdr3_aa: CASSWGQGAGYGYTF; cdr3_nt: TGTGCCAGCAGCTGGGGACAGGGGGCGGGCTATGGCTACACCTTC
v_call: TRBV4-2; d_call: -; clone_size: -; j_call: TRBJ1-4; cdr3_aa: CASSQDPQGGSTNEKLFF; cdr3_nt: TGTGCCAGCAGCCAAGACCCCCAGGGAGGGAGTACTAATGAAAAACTGTTTTTT
v_call: TRBV11-2; d_call: TRBD2; clone_size: -; j_call: TRBJ2-5; cdr3_aa: CASSERGGFQETQYF; cdr3_nt: TGTGCCAGCAGCGAGCGGGGGGGATTCCAAGAGACCCAGTACTTC
v_call: TRBV9; d_call: TRBD2; clone_size: -; j_call: TRBJ2-1; cdr3_aa: CASSVSGGTYNEQFF; cdr3_nt: TGTGCCAGCAGCGTTAGCGGGGGGACCTACAATGAGCAGTTCTTC
v_call: TRBV7-8; d_call: TRBD1; clone_size: -; j_call: TRBJ1-5; cdr3_aa: CASSATGINQPQHF; cdr3_nt: TGTGCCAGCAGCGCGACAGGGATCAATCAGCCCCAGCATTTT
v_call: TRBV14; d_call: -; clone_size: -; j_call: TRBJ2-3; cdr3_aa: CASSLFRGEADTQYF; cdr3_nt: TGTGCCAGCAGCCTTTTCAGGGGGGAGGCAGATACGCAGTATTTT
v_call: TRBV19; d_call: TRBD1; clone_size: -; j_call: TRBJ2-1; cdr3_aa: CASSIVGTGVNEQFF; cdr3_nt: TGTGCCAGTAGTATAGTGGGGACAGGGGTCAATGAGCAGTTCTTC
v_call: TRBV6-5; d_call: -; clone_size: -; j_call: TRBJ1-3; cdr3_aa: CASSYSGRGTGNTIYF; cdr3_nt: TGTGCCAGCAGTTACTCGGGGCGGGGTACTGGAAACACCATATATTTT
v_call: TRBV29-1; d_call: -; clone_size: -; j_call: TRBJ1-1; cdr3_aa: CSVARGDLYAFF; cdr3_nt: TGCAGCGTTGCCAGGGGCGACTTGTATGCTTTCTTT
v_call: TRBV9; d_call: -; clone_size: few; j_call: TRBJ2-3; cdr3_aa: CASSVVGGTDTQYF; cdr3_nt: TGTGCCAGCAGCGTAGTAGGAGGAACAGATACGCAGTATTTT
v_call: TRBV10-3; d_call: TRBD2; clone_size: -; j_call: TRBJ2-1; cdr3_aa: CAIRGGIYNEQFF; cdr3_nt: TGTGCCATCCGCGGGGGGATTTACAATGAGCAGTTCTTC